Each of the 11 T cell receptor beta chains below was sequenced from the same sample in a study of T cells in Graves' hyperthyroidism and ophthalmopathy (dated by TCRdb to about 2019). Libraries came from multiplex PCR. Sequencing used an Illumina HiSeq 2000. Amplification of TCR beta CDR3 regions was carried out from RNA transcripts. For the first round of RT-PCR on the TCR CDR3, the HTBI primer set was used together with the Qiagen OneStep RT-PCR kit. In TCRdb, the public reads were trimmed at Q25 with fastp and aligned with MiXCR, with productive beta chains retained. All rows with the same CDR3 protein become a single entry with the most common DNA and genes. The sample yields under 400,000 distinct CDR3 sequences; roughly 14% were counted once. About a quarter of the sample goes to the ten largest clones. Sequences were obtained from blood. All receptors derive from a woman under 30 with Graves' hyperthyroidism that later progressed to Graves' ophthalmopathy.

This clonotype was picked up many times. J is TRBJ2-5 and V is TRBV12-3 or TRBV12-4; 11 nucleotides match TRBD1. The CDR3 runs 14 residues. Trimming cost V 6 bases and J 5 bases; bases outside gene matches: 5. CDR3 protein: CASSRTGGWETQYF. As DNA, the CDR3 is TGTGCCAGCAGCCGGACAGGGGGCTGGGAGACCCAGTACTTC.

This clonotype has only one observation. A much larger clone sits a single nucleotide away, making a read error possible. This chain connects TRBV6-2 or TRBV6-3 to TRBJ2-3; D remains unclear. Germline CDR1 and CDR2: MNHEY and SVGEGT. The CDR3 consists of 11 residues. CDR3 in amino acids: CASRFTDAQYF. CDR3 nucleotide sequence: TGTGCCAGCAGGTTCACAGATGCGCAGTATTTT.

A word on this clonotype: A much bigger clone sits one base away, suggesting this may be a read error. For the CDR3, the DNA is TGTGCCGGCAGTTACACGGGGGGAGTTGAGGGAGAGACCCAGTACTTC. Translation: CAGSYTGGVEGETQYF. The genes are TRBV6-2 or TRBV6-3 and TRBJ2-5, with 7 bases lining up with TRBD2. CDR3 length: 16 residues. CDR1 is MNHEY and CDR2 is SVGEGT in the germline V gene.

This clonotype was detected ten times or more. The chain links TRBV24-1 to TRBJ2-3; 13 bases align to TRBD2. The ends lost 5 bases at V and 7 bases at J; junction bases unmatched: 2. Germline assignment: CDR1 KGHDR and CDR2 SFDVKD. The CDR3 covers 14 residues. CDR3: CATSGLAGGNTQYF. Written as DNA, the CDR3 is TGTGCCACCAGTGGACTAGCGGGAGGAAATACGCAGTATTTT.

J is TRBJ2-3 and V is TRBV6-1, with TRBD2 matching over 9 bases. V lost 6 bases and J lost 0; bases outside the gene matches: 7. Germline values: CDR1 MNHNS, CDR2 SASEGT. The CDR3 runs 16 residues. The CDR3 DNA follows: TGTGCCAGCAGACGTGGGACTAGCACTAGCACAGATACGCAGTATTTT. It codes for CASRRGTSTSTDTQYF.

This clonotype was counted at least ten times. The V call is TRBV20-1, the J call TRBJ1-6; no definite D call. V lost 0 bases and J 5 bases, leaving 8 bases between the germline ends. CDR1 and CDR2 from the germline V gene are DFQATT and SNEGSKA (reference sequence). The CDR3 contains 14 residues. CDR3 nucleotide sequence: TGCAGTGCTAGAGATGCGACTAATAATTCACCCCTCCACTTT. It encodes CSARDATNNSPLHF.

The chain carries TRBV6-1 and TRBJ2-1; TRBD2 matches at 7 bases. Germline CDR1 is MNHNS and CDR2 is SASEGT. The junction had 6 bases not matched to a gene; V was cut back by 6 bases and J by 7 bases. The CDR3 loop spans 13 amino acids. CDR3 DNA sequence: TGTGCCAGCAGCCGGAGGGAGGGGAATGAGCAGTTCTTC. Residues: CASSRREGNEQFF.

A single count supports this clonotype. The junction shows a germline mismatch at one end, possibly a read error. The chain employs TRBV7-9 and TRBJ2-1; TRBD1 aligns across 9 bases. Germline assignment: CDR1 SEHNR and CDR2 FQNEAQ (reference sequence). The CDR3 is 14 residues long. The CDR3 sequence: CASSLDRGYNKQFF. CDR3 nucleotides: TGTGCCAGCAGCTTGGACAGGGGATACAATAAGCAGTTCTTC. The whole variable domain, filled in from reference TRBV7-9 and TRBJ2-1, reads DTGVSQNPRHKITKRGQNVTFRCDPISEHNRLYWYRQTLGQGPEFLTYFQNEAQLEKSRLLSDRFSAERPKGSFSTLEIQRTEQGDSAMYLCASSLDRGYNKQFFGPGTRLTVL.

The genes are TRBV30 and TRBJ2-6; the D is unclear. Germline CDR1 GTSNPN, CDR2 SVGIG (reference sequence). The CDR3 contains 15 residues. V lost 2 bases and J lost 0, with 8 bases in between. CDR3 region: CAWSTTFSGANVLTF. CDR3 DNA sequence: TGTGCCTGGAGTACTACCTTCTCTGGGGCCAACGTCCTGACTTTC.

The chain links TRBV6-9 to TRBJ2-1; D ambiguous. CDR1 and CDR2 (germline): MNHGY, SVAAGI. This CDR3 spans 16 amino acids. The V and J ends lost 0 bases and 1 base respectively, with 10 bases between them. CDR3 protein: CASSYSNLRSYNEQFF. The CDR3 DNA follows: TGTGCCAGCAGTTATTCCAACCTGAGGTCCTACAATGAGCAGTTCTTC.

In regard to this clonotype: A read error is possible here, since a much larger clone lies one base away. This rearrangement joins TRBV12-3 or TRBV12-4 to TRBJ2-2; D is possibly TRBD2 (6 bases). The V gene lost 5 bases and the J gene lost 2 bases, with 18 bases spanning the gap. The CDR3 contains 17 residues. In nucleotides, the CDR3 is TGTGCCAGCAGTCCCGCTGGGCTAGCGCCTAACACCGGGGAGCTGTTTTTT. Its translation: CASSPAGLAPNTGELFF.